These T cell receptor beta chains were read from a single sample in a study of OX40 agonist ivuxolimab in advanced cancers. Data came from immunoSEQ multiplex PCR; TCRdb stores just in-frame clones and leaves some out. The sample yields around 58,000 clones, 70% to 90% seen once. Sample: CD4+ or CD8+ T cells sorted from blood, taken in a trial of the OX40 agonist ivuxolimab. The source of these receptors is an adult with an advanced solid tumor such as melanoma, head and neck, liver or kidney cancer. CDR3s include the opening cysteine and the closing phenylalanine or tryptophan. The D gene is left open where the match is weak. Only part of the rows carry a size: once, few, many, or a class if the clone is expanded.

D gene,J gene,V gene,clone size,CDR3 protein,CDR3 DNA
TRBD1,TRBJ1-1,TRBV4-1,many,CASSQGQKSNTEAFF,TGCGCCAGCAGCCAGGGACAGAAATCGAACACTGAAGCTTTCTTT
TRBD2,TRBJ2-3,TRBV29-1,-,CSVDPSGGLDTQYF,TGCAGCGTTGACCCTAGCGGGGGACTAGATACGCAGTATTTT
-,TRBJ1-5,TRBV5-4,-,CASSFSPTGYNQPQHF,TGTGCCAGCAGCTTTTCCCCAACAGGGTACAATCAGCCCCAGCATTTT
-,TRBJ1-5,TRBV15,-,CATSRGDGQPQHF,TGTGCCACCAGCAGAGGGGACGGACAGCCCCAGCATTTT
-,TRBJ2-7,TRBV28,-,CASSFLKGLEQYF,TGTGCCAGCAGTTTCCTGAAGGGGCTCGAGCAGTACTTC
-,TRBJ1-6,TRBV7-9,once,CASSSWPNSPLHF,TGTGCCAGCAGCTCATGGCCTAATTCACCCCTCCACTTT
-,TRBJ1-5,TRBV19,-,CASSRGQGGNQPQHF,TGTGCCAGTAGTAGGGGACAAGGGGGCAATCAGCCCCAGCATTTT
TRBD2,TRBJ2-7,TRBV9,-,CASSVSTGGSYEQYF,TGTGCCAGCAGCGTATCTACGGGAGGATCCTACGAGCAGTACTTC
TRBD2,TRBJ2-7,TRBV30,-,CAWSPSRTSGPLEQYF,TGTGCCTGGAGTCCCTCCAGGACTAGCGGGCCCCTCGAGCAGTACTTC
-,TRBJ2-1,TRBV6-1,-,CAGREGAGREQFF,TGTGCCGGCCGGGAAGGGGCGGGGAGGGAGCAGTTCTTC
-,TRBJ2-3,TRBV7-9,-,CASNTPATGKSTDTQYF,TGTGCCAGCAACACCCCCGCCACAGGGAAAAGCACAGATACGCAGTATTTT
-,TRBJ1-1,TRBV15,-,CATSTEPGAEAFF,TGTGCCACCAGCACCGAGCCAGGTGCTGAAGCTTTCTTT
-,TRBJ2-7,TRBV11-2,-,CASSLNRPAYVSYEQYF,TGTGCCAGCAGCCTAAACCGACCCGCGTATGTTTCCTACGAGCAGTACTTC
-,TRBJ1-3,TRBV7-9,-,CASSLAGAVSGNTIYF,TGTGCCAGCAGCTTAGCTGGGGCAGTTTCTGGAAACACCATATATTTT
TRBD1,TRBJ2-4,TRBV9,-,CASSIGTGSIQYF,TGTGCCAGCAGCATAGGGACAGGGAGCATTCAGTACTTC
-,TRBJ1-1,TRBV29-1,few,CSVIHRDTEAFF,TGCAGCGTTATTCACAGGGACACTGAAGCTTTCTTT
-,TRBJ1-1,TRBV7-3,-,CASSFQQNTEAFF,TGTGCCAGCAGCTTCCAACAGAACACTGAAGCTTTCTTT
-,TRBJ1-1,TRBV15,-,CATSRSRGENTEAFF,TGTGCCACCAGCAGATCCCGGGGGGAGAACACTGAAGCTTTCTTT
-,TRBJ1-2,TRBV27,-,CASSLRAAHYGYTF,TGTGCCAGCAGTTTAAGGGCAGCCCACTATGGCTACACCTTC
-,TRBJ1-6,TRBV7-9,-,CASSSLHRSSYNSPLHF,TGTGCCAGCAGTTCCCTACATAGGAGCTCCTATAATTCACCCCTCCACTTT
-,TRBJ1-4,TRBV21-1,-,CASSKVLGPSEKLFF,TGTGCCAGCAGCAAAGTGTTAGGCCCTAGTGAAAAACTGTTTTTT
TRBD1,TRBJ1-4,TRBV14,-,CASSKQGIAEKLFF,TGTGCCAGCAGCAAACAGGGGATTGCCGAAAAACTGTTTTTT
-,TRBJ1-3,TRBV19,-,CASSPGSSGNTIYF,TGTGCCAGTAGTCCCGGGAGCTCTGGAAACACCATATATTTT
TRBD1,TRBJ1-2,TRBV7-9,-,CASSPRTGSPYGYTF,TGTGCCAGCAGCCCAAGGACAGGGAGCCCCTATGGCTACACCTTC
TRBD2,TRBJ2-1,TRBV7-9,once,CASSQKYRLAVYNEQFF,TGTGCCAGCAGCCAGAAGTATAGACTAGCGGTCTACAATGAGCAGTTCTTC
-,TRBJ2-7,TRBV5-1,-,CASSSGDIWPYEQYF,TGCGCCAGCAGCTCCGGGGACATTTGGCCCTACGAGCAGTACTTC
-,TRBJ2-1,TRBV19,-,CASSIQGLSSYNEQFF,TGTGCCAGTAGTATACAGGGACTGAGCTCCTACAATGAGCAGTTCTTC
-,TRBJ1-2,TRBV9,-,CASSVANRGDYGYTF,TGTGCCAGCAGCGTAGCGAACCGGGGGGACTATGGCTACACCTTC
-,TRBJ1-5,TRBV6-6,-,CASSYSRREQPQHF,TGTGCCAGCAGTTACTCGAGACGGGAACAGCCCCAGCATTTT
TRBD2,TRBJ2-1,TRBV7-9,-,CAGGLAGRRGNEQFF,TGTGCTGGGGGACTAGCGGGGAGACGGGGCAATGAGCAGTTCTTC
-,TRBJ2-7,TRBV28,-,CASSSTPGPPYEQYF,TGTGCCAGCAGTTCCACCCCCGGGCCACCCTACGAGCAGTACTTC
TRBD1,TRBJ2-2,TRBV19,-,CASTSDRWTGELFF,TGTGCCAGTACCTCGGACAGGTGGACCGGGGAGCTGTTTTTT
TRBD1,TRBJ2-6,TRBV28,-,CASRRTDRGLSGANVLTF,TGTGCCAGCAGGAGAACGGACAGGGGGCTGTCTGGGGCCAACGTCCTGACTTTC
TRBD1,TRBJ1-2,TRBV19,-,CASSAPGQQDYGYTF,TGTGCCAGTAGTGCTCCGGGACAGCAAGACTATGGCTACACCTTC
-,TRBJ1-2,TRBV27,-,CASSYGRGGVGGYTF,TGTGCCAGCAGTTACGGGAGAGGGGGGGTGGGAGGCTACACCTTC
-,TRBJ1-2,TRBV6-1,-,CANHRVYRYGYTF,TGTGCCAACCACAGGGTCTATCGCTATGGCTACACCTTC
-,TRBJ2-1,TRBV12-1,few,CASSPRLEPYNEQFF,TGTGCCAGCAGCCCCCGGCTAGAGCCGTACAATGAGCAGTTCTTC
-,TRBJ2-7,TRBV11-3,-,CASSFSRGYEQYF,TGTGCCAGCAGCTTCTCCAGGGGCTACGAGCAGTACTTC
-,TRBJ2-6,TRBV5-4,-,CASSPPLGGGETSGANVLTF,TGTGCCAGCAGCCCCCCCTTAGGGGGCGGGGAAACCTCTGGGGCCAACGTCCTGACTTTC
TRBD2,TRBJ2-5,TRBV7-8,-,CASSSTGTSGQTQYF,TGTGCCAGCAGCTCGACAGGGACTAGCGGGCAGACCCAGTACTTC
TRBD1,TRBJ1-5,TRBV28,-,CASRGLRSNQPQHF,TGTGCCAGTAGGGGGCTAAGAAGCAATCAGCCCCAGCATTTT
-,TRBJ1-2,TRBV7-9,-,CASSNPMRGINYGYTF,TGTGCCAGCAGCAACCCCATGCGGGGGATTAACTATGGCTACACCTTC
-,TRBJ1-5,TRBV7-2,-,CASSPDRDQPQHF,TGTGCCAGCAGTCCGGATCGGGATCAGCCCCAGCATTTT
TRBD2,TRBJ2-1,TRBV5-1,-,CASSPTSSSYNEQFF,TGCGCCAGCAGCCCGACTAGCAGCTCCTACAATGAGCAGTTCTTC
-,TRBJ1-5,TRBV19,-,CASSIGQGLNQPQHF,TGTGCCAGTAGTATAGGCCAGGGGTTGAATCAGCCCCAGCATTTT
-,TRBJ2-7,TRBV5-1,-,CASSSKNYEQYF,TGCGCCAGCAGCTCCAAGAACTACGAGCAGTACTTC
TRBD1,TRBJ2-7,TRBV7-9,-,CASSYRDRASEQYF,TGTGCCAGCAGCTACCGGGACAGGGCCTCCGAGCAGTACTTC
-,TRBJ1-4,TRBV6-5,-,CASSFRDPNEKLFF,TGTGCCAGCAGTTTCAGGGATCCTAATGAAAAACTGTTTTTT
TRBD1,TRBJ2-7,TRBV19,few,CASSKGQGYEQYF,TGTGCCAGTAGTAAGGGACAGGGCTACGAGCAGTACTTC
TRBD1,TRBJ1-4,TRBV19,-,CASSIRGGETNEKLFF,TGTGCCAGTAGTATCAGAGGGGGCGAAACTAATGAAAAACTGTTTTTT
-,TRBJ2-2,TRBV9,-,CASSVGDPRYTGELFF,TGTGCCAGCAGCGTAGGAGATCCTCGATACACCGGGGAGCTGTTTTTT
-,TRBJ2-3,TRBV6-6,-,CASRWTLSTDTQYF,TGTGCCAGCAGGTGGACACTTAGCACAGATACGCAGTATTTT
TRBD1,TRBJ1-2,TRBV6-5,-,CASSSTGGSYGYTF,TGTGCCAGCAGTTCCACAGGGGGCAGCTATGGCTACACCTTC
-,TRBJ1-6,TRBV5-1,-,CASSYGDNSPLHF,TGCGCCAGCAGCTACGGGGATAATTCACCCCTCCACTTT
TRBD2,TRBJ2-1,TRBV18,-,CASSPGLAGVLRDEQFF,TGTGCCAGCTCACCTGGACTAGCGGGAGTATTGCGGGATGAGCAGTTCTTC
-,TRBJ2-1,TRBV14,medium-sized,CASSPITYNEQFF,TGTGCCAGCAGCCCGATTACGTACAATGAGCAGTTCTTC
TRBD1,TRBJ2-3,TRBV4-3,-,CASSQGPGQGATDTQYF,TGCGCCAGCAGCCAAGGACCGGGACAGGGGGCGACAGATACGCAGTATTTT